This T cell receptor beta chain appears in the sequencing data of a study of T cell responses to AZD1222 COVID-19 vaccine. Study-wide findings and caveats: Two doses of AZD1222 preceded a rise in Spike-specific TCR breadth and depth.

Sequencing was performed with immunoSEQ multiplex PCR; in TCRdb, only in-frame clones are kept and a portion is missing. The sample includes roughly 120,000 clones, over 80% of them seen just once. To note about this clone: What it binds is not known.

The CDR3 spans 12 residues. CDR1 LNHDA and CDR2 SQIVND come from the germline V gene (reference sequence). V lost 9 bases, J lost 1 base, and 8 bases lay in between. The material sequenced was peripheral blood, taken 28 days after the second AZD1222 dose. This receptor was identified in an adult who received the AZD1222 COVID-19 vaccine. The chain employs TRBV19 and TRBJ2-3, with D hard to call. This chain's CDR3 is CASQVGTDTQYF. Written as DNA, the CDR3 is TGTGCCAGCCAAGTGGGCACAGATACGCAGTATTTT. Combining the CDR3 with reference TRBV19 and TRBJ2-3 gives the whole variable domain DGGITQSPKYLFRKEGQNVTLSCEQNLNHDAMYWYRQDPGQGLRLIYYSQIVNDFQKGDIAEGYSVSREKKESFPLTVTSAQKNPTAFYLCASQVGTDTQYFGPGTRLTVL.